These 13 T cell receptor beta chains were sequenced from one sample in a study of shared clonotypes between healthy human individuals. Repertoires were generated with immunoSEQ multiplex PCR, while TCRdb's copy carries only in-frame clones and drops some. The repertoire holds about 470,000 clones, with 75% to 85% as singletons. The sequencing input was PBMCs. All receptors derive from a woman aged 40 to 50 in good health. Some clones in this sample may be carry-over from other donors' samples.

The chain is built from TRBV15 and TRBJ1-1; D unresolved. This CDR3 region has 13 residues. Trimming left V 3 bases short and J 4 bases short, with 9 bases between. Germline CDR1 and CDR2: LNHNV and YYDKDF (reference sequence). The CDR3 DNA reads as TGTGCCACCAGCAGGCAATGGGGCACTGAAGCTTTCTTT. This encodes CATSRQWGTEAFF.

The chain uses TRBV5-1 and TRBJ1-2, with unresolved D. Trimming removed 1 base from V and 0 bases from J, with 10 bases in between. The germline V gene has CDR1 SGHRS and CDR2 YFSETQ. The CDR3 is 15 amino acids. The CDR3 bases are TGCGCCAGCAGCTTGTTTCAGCCTTCTAACTATGGCTACACCTTC. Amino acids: CASSLFQPSNYGYTF.

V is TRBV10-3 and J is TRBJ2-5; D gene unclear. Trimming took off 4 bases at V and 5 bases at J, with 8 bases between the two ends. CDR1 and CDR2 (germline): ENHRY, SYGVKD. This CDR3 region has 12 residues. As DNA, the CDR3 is TGTGCCATCAGTGGGGGATCTGAGACCCAGTACTTC. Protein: CAISGGSETQYF.

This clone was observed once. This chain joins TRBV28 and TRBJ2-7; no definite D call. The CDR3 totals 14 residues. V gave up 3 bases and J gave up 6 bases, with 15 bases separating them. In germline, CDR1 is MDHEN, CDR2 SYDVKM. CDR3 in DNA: TGTGCCAGCAGTTTGTCCGGGTACCCTACCGAGCAGTACTTC. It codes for CASSLSGYPTEQYF. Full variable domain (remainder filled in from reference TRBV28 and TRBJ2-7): DVKVTQSSRYLVKRTGEKVFLECVQDMDHENMFWYRQDPGLGLRLIYFSYDVKMKEKGDIPEGYSVSREKKERFSLILESASTNQTSMYLCASSLSGYPTEQYFGPGTRLTVT.

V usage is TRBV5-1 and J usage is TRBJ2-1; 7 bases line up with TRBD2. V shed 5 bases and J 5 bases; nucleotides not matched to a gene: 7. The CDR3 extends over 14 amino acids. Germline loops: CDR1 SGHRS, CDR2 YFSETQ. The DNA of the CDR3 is TGCGCCAGCAGTAATAGCGGGCTGAACAATGAGCAGTTCTTC. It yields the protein CASSNSGLNNEQFF.

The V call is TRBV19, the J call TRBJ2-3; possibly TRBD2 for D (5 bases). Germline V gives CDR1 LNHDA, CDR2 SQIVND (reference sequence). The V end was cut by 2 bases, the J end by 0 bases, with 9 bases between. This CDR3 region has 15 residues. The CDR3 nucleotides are TGTGCCAGTAGTATAAGAGCGGTGAGCACAGATACGCAGTATTTT. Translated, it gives CASSIRAVSTDTQYF.

CDR3 sequence: CASSRTRLQETQYF. DNA for the CDR3: TGTGCCAGCAGCCGGACGCGACTTCAAGAGACCCAGTACTTC. The J gene is TRBJ2-5, the V gene TRBV7-2, with unresolved D. In germline, CDR1 is SGHTA, CDR2 FQGNSA. The ends were cut back, 5 bases at V and 2 bases at J, with 12 bases in the middle. The CDR3 contains 14 residues. The whole variable domain, remainder taken from reference TRBV7-2 and TRBJ2-5, is GAGVSQSPSNKVTEKGKDVELRCDPISGHTALYWYRQSLGQGLEFLIYFQGNSAPDKSGLPSDRFSAERTGGSVSTLTIQRTQQEDSAVYLCASSRTRLQETQYFGPGTRLLVL.

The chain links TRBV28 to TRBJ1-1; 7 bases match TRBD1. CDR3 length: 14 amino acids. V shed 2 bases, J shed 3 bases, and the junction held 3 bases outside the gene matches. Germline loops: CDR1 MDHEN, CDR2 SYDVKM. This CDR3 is CASSLQGGYTEAFF. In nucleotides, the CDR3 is TGTGCCAGCAGTTTACAGGGGGGGTACACTGAAGCTTTCTTT. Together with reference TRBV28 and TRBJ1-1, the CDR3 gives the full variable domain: DVKVTQSSRYLVKRTGEKVFLECVQDMDHENMFWYRQDPGLGLRLIYFSYDVKMKEKGDIPEGYSVSREKKERFSLILESASTNQTSMYLCASSLQGGYTEAFFGQGTRLTVV.

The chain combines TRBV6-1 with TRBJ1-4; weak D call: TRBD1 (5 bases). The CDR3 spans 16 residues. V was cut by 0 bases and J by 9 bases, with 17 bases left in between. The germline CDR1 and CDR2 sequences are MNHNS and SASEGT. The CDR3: CASSEALAGPGKKLFF. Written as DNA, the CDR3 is TGTGCCAGCAGTGAAGCGCTTGCGGGGCCGGGGAAAAAACTGTTTTTT.

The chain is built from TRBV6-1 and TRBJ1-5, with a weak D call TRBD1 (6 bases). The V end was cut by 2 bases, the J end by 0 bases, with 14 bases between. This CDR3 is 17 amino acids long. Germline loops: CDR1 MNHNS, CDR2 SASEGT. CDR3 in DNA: TGTGCCAGCAGTGAACGACCCACAGGGCTTAGCAATCAGCCCCAGCATTTT. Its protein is CASSERPTGLSNQPQHF.

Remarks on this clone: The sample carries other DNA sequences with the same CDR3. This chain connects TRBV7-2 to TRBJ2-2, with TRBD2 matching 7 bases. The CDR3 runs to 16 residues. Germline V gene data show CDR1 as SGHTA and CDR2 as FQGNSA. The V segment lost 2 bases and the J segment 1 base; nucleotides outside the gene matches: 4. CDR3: CASSLSPSGNTGELFF. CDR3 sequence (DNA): TGTGCCAGCAGCTTATCACCTAGCGGGAACACCGGGGAGCTGTTTTTT.

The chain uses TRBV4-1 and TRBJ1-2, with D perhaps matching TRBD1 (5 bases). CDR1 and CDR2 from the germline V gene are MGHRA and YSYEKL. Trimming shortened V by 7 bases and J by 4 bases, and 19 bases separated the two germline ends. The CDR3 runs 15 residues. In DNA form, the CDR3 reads TGCGCCAGCACCCGCGGGGGGGATCGGAGCTATGGCTACACCTTC. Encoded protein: CASTRGGDRSYGYTF.

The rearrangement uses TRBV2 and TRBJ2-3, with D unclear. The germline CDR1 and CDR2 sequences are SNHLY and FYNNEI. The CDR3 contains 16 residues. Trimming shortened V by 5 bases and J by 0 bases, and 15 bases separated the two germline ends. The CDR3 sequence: CASSPYGRTSTDTQYF. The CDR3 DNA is TGTGCCAGCAGTCCGTACGGAAGAACCAGCACAGATACGCAGTATTTT. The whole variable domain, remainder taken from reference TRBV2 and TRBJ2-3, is EPEVTQTPSHQVTQMGQEVILRCVPISNHLYFYWYRQILGQKVEFLVSFYNNEISEKSEIFDDQFSVERPDGSNFTLKIRSTKLEDSAMYFCASSPYGRTSTDTQYFGPGTRLTVL.